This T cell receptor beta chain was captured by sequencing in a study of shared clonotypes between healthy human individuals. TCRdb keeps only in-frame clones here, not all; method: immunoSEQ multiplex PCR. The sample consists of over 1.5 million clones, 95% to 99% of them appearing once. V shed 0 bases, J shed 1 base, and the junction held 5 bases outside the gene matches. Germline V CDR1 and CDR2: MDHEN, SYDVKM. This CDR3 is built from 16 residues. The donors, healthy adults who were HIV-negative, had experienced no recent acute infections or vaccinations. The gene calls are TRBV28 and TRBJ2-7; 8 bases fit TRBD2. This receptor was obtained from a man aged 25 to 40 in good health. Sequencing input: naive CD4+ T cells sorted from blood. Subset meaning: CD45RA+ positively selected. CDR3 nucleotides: TGTGCCAGCAGTTTATGGATCGGGGGGGAGTCCTACGAGCAGTACTTC. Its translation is CASSLWIGGESYEQYF.